The rows below give T cell receptor beta chains drawn from one sample of a study of cytomegalovirus exposure and HLA in healthy donors. TCRdb keeps only in-frame clones here, not all; method: immunoSEQ multiplex PCR. Of 130,000 or so clones listed, more than 60% are singletons. Sequenced material: PBMCs. The receptor set was obtained from a woman in her 40s in good health and CMV-seropositive. The CDR3 runs from the conserved cysteine through the conserved F or W. D genes are given only for firm matches. Rows may omit the clone size; those that give it use once, few, many or a size class.

cdr3_nt,cdr3_aa,v_call,clone_size,j_call,d_call
TGTGCCAGCAGCTTAGAGACAGCTAACTATGGCTACACCTTC,CASSLETANYGYTF,TRBV7-2,NA,TRBJ1-2,NA
TGTGCCAGCCGCCTAGCGGGCTCTGGGGCCAACGTCCTGACTTTC,CASRLAGSGANVLTF,TRBV6-1,NA,TRBJ2-6,TRBD2
TGTGCCAGCTCACGACAGGGTGATGGCAATCAGCCCCAGCATTTT,CASSRQGDGNQPQHF,TRBV18,NA,TRBJ1-5,TRBD1
TGTGCCAGCTCGGACAGCTCCTACGAGCAGTACTTC,CASSDSSYEQYF,TRBV6-6,NA,TRBJ2-7,NA
TGTGCCAGCAGTTGGGACAGTCAGTCCTACGAGCAGTACTTC,CASSWDSQSYEQYF,TRBV6-5,NA,TRBJ2-7,TRBD1
TGTGCCAGCAGTGAGAAAAGACAGGGATCTCAGCCCCAGCATTTT,CASSEKRQGSQPQHF,TRBV2,NA,TRBJ1-5,TRBD1
TGTGCCAGCTCACCAATTCCCCCGACAGGGGGCAACTATGGCTACACCTTC,CASSPIPPTGGNYGYTF,TRBV18,NA,TRBJ1-2,TRBD1
TGTGCCAGCAGCGTAAGACATGGGGAGGGAGAGACCCAGTACTTC,CASSVRHGEGETQYF,TRBV9,NA,TRBJ2-5,TRBD2
TGTGCCAGCAGAGGAGGGGGCGGGTACGAGCAGTACTTC,CASRGGGGYEQYF,TRBV2,NA,TRBJ2-7,NA
TGTGCCAGCAGTTTCACGGGGGGCCAAGAGACCCAGTACTTC,CASSFTGGQETQYF,TRBV27,NA,TRBJ2-5,TRBD2
TGTGCCAGCAGCATCGACGGGGGACCCTACAATGAGCAGTTCTTC,CASSIDGGPYNEQFF,TRBV5-5,once,TRBJ2-1,NA
TGCGCCAGCAGCTTGGGGACAGGGGGAGCTCAGCCCCAGCATTTT,CASSLGTGGAQPQHF,TRBV5-1,NA,TRBJ1-5,TRBD1